Given below is one T cell receptor (beta chain) in context. Its antigen remains unknown. Unique molecular identifiers featured in each of the TCR beta cDNA libraries. TCRdb itself ran the PCR reads through MiXCR, one entry per CDR3 protein. The sample yields roughly 800,000 distinct CDR3 sequences, about 50% seen once. This sample was included in a study of post-analysis software for immune sequencing data. Study outcomes and limitations: The study found significantly lower normalized Chao1 diversity in multiple sclerosis patients than in controls.

The sequencing sample was made of blood. The sequence was obtained from a girl aged 5-17 years with multiple sclerosis.

CDR3 nucleotide sequence: TGCGCCAGCAGCTTGGAAAGACCGGGACTTGCCTACGAGCAGTACTTC. This sequence encodes CASSLERPGLAYEQYF. The chain employs TRBV5-1 and TRBJ2-7; perhaps TRBD2 as D (6 bases). The CDR3 spans 16 residues. V dropped 0 bases and J dropped 2 bases, with 15 bases sitting between them. The germline V gene has CDR1 SGHRS and CDR2 YFSETQ.